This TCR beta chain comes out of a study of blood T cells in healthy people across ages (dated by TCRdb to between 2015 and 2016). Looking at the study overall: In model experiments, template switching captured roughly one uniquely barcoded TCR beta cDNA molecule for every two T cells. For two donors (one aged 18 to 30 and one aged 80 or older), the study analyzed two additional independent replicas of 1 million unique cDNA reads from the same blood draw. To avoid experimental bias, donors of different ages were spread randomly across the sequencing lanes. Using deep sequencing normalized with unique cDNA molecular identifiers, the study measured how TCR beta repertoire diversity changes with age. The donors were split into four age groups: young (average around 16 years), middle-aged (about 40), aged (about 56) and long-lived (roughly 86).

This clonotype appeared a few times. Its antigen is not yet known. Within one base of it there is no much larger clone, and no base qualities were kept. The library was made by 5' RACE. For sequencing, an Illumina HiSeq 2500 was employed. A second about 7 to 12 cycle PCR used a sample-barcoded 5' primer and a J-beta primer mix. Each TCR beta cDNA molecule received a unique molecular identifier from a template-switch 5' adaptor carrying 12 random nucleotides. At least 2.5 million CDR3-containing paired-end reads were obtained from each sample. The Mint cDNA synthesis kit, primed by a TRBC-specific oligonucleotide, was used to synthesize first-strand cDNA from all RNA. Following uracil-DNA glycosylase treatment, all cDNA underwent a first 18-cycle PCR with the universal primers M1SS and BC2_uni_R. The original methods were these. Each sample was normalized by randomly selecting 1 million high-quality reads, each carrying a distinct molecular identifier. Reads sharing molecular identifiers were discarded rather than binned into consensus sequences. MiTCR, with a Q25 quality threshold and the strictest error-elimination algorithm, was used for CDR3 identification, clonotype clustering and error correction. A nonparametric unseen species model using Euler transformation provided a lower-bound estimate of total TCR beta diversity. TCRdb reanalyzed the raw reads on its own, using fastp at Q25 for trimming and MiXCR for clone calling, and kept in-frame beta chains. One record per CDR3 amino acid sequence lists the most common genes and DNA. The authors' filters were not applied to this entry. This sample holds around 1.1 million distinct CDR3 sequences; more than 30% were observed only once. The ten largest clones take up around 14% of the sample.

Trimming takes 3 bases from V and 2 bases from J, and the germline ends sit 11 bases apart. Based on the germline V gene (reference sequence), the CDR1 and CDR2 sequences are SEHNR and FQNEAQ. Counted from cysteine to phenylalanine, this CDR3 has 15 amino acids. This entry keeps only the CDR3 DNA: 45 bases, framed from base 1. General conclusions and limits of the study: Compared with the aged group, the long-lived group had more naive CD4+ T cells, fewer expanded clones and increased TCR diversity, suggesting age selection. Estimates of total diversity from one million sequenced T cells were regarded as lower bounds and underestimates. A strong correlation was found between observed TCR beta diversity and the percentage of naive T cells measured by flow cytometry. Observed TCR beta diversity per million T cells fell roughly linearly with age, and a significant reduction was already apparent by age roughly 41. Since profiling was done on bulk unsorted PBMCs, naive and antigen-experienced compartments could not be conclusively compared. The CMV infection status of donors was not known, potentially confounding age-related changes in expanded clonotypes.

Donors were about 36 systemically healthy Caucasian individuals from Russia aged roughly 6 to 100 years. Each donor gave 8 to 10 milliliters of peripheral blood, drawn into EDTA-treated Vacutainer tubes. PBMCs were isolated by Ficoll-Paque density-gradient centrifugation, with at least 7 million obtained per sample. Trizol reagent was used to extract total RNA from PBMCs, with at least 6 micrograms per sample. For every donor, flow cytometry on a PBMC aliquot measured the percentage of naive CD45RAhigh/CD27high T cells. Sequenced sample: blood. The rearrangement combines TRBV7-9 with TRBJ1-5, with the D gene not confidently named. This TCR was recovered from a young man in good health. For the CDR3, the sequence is CASSFGPNGNQPQHF. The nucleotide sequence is TGTGCCAGCAGCTTCGGCCCGAACGGCAATCAGCCCCAGCATTTT.